A single T cell receptor (beta chain) is shown here with its context. What this receptor recognizes is not known. Base qualities are not recorded, but no much larger clone differs from it by a single base. Collaborating institutions collected whole blood in K2EDTA tubes following their own protocols. Collaborator samples were shipped for TCRbeta analysis as frozen whole blood, isolated PBMCs, or DNA extracted from either sample type. This sample stems from a study of blood T cell repertoires in COVID-19 (dated by TCRdb to 2018 to 2021). Background on the whole study: Samples from collaborators originated in the United States, Italy and Spain and spanned both the acute and convalescent phases of COVID-19. Subjects who had been exposed to COVID-19, were actively infected with it, or had recovered from it provided the deeply sampled blood TCRbeta repertoires that made up the dataset. The samples were drawn from the first 160 participants of the ongoing ImmuneRACE study and from roughly 1,300 subjects provided by 6 global collaborators. The material from the prospective study consisted of cDNA or gDNA derived from T cells, B-cell-depleted T cells, or PBMCs. Nearly every sample came with metadata listing a de-identified subject ID, COVID-19 status, age in years and sex. Where available, HLA class I and class II types were obtained from metadata supplied by the sample provider rather than from assay-based typing. A freely available public database, intended as a resource for researchers studying the immune response to SARS-CoV-2, is where the repertoires were released.

CDR1 and CDR2 are drawn from the germline V gene (reference sequence): LNHNV, YYDKDF. From its cysteine to its phenylalanine, the CDR3 spans 15 amino acids. Only the CDR3 part of the read is kept: 45 bases, read in frame from the first base. Trimming at the junction amounts to 1 base on V and 4 bases on J, and the germline ends lie 11 bases apart. TCRbeta CDR3 regions were amplified from genomic DNA by means of the immunoSEQ Assay, a bias-controlled multiplex PCR. From the authors' description of their analysis: The number of nucleated cells in each sample was estimated by amplification of reference gene primers within the assay. Sequence reads were collapsed and filtered to measure the absolute abundance of every unique TCRbeta CDR3 rearrangement. For each sample, productive Simpson clonality was calculated as the square root of Simpson's diversity index across productive rearrangements. Sourced from immuneACCESS, this table was stored by TCRdb with only in-frame sequences that have V and J called. A share of the clones is absent; for the studies checked, an unresolved V gene accounts for under half, and the remainder has no known explanation. The V and J calls and the clone size are those of that table, but D and trimming were determined from the DNA. This sample has approximately 230,000 clones in its table, and roughly 84% of those were observed once. About 20% of the sample lies in the top ten.

The paper as a whole reports these results and caveats: Clinical and demographic metadata were provided uncurated, with the amount varying by source and participant.

The specimen was peripheral blood. This TCR derives from a man in his thirties or forties with active or convalescent COVID-19. The chain joins TRBV15 to TRBJ1-5, with the D gene not clear enough to name. The DNA sequence is TGTGCCACCAGCAGAGGGGCCTCACCGAATCAGCCCCAGCATTTT. Translated, this is CATSRGASPNQPQHF.